The text below deals with one T cell receptor (beta chain). Its antigen is not known. The CDR3 is 15 residues long. Germline CDR1 and CDR2: SQVTM and ANQGSEA. With 0 bases clipped from V and 5 bases from J, the junction kept 6 bases outside the gene matches. Roughly 9 milliliters of peripheral blood were drawn from each donor. This specimen comes from a study of blood T cells in healthy people across ages. The authors ran a second PCR of about 6 to 11 cycles using a sample-barcoded 5' primer and a J-beta primer mix. MiXCR, applied by TCRdb to the 5' RACE reads, yields one record per CDR3 protein. This sample has 1.5 million to 2 million distinct CDR3 sequences, with 49% found just once. Study-wide results and caveats: It was the long-lived donors that had more naive CD4+ cells and higher diversity than aged donors.

This clonotype was obtained from a woman between 40 and 50 years old in good health. Specimen: blood. The chain recombines TRBV29-1 with TRBJ2-2, with 7 nucleotides matching TRBD1. For the CDR3, the DNA is TGCAGCGTTGAAGAGGCAGGGGGATTGACCGGGGAGCTGTTTTTT. The encoded protein is CSVEEAGGLTGELFF.